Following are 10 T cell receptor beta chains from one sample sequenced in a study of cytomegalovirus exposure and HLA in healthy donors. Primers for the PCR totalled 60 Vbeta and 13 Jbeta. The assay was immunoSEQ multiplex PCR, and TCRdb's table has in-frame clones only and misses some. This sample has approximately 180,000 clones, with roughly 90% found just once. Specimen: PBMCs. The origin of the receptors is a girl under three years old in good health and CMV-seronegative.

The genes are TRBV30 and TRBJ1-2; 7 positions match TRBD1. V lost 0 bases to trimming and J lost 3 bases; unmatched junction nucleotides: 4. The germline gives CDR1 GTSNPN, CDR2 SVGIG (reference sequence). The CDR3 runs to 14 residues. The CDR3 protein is CAWSVPTGYYGYTF. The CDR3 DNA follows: TGTGCCTGGAGTGTACCGACAGGGTACTATGGCTACACCTTC.

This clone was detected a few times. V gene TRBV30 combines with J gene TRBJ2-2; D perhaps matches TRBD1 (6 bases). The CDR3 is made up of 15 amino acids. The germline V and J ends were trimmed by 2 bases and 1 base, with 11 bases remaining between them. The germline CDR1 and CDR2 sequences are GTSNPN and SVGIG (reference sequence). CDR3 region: CAWSTTGRNTGELFF. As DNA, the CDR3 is TGTGCCTGGAGTACGACAGGACGGAACACCGGGGAGCTGTTTTTT.

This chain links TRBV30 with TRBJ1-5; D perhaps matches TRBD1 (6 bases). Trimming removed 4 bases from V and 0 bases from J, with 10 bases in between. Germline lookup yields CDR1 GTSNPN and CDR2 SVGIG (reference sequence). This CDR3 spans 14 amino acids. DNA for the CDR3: TGTGCCTGGAACTCGGACAGTAGCAATCAGCCCCAGCATTTT. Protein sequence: CAWNSDSSNQPQHF.

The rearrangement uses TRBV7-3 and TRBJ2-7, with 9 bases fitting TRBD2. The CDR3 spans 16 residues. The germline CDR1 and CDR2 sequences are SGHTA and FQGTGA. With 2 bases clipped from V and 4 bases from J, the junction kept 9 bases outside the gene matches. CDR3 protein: CASSLGAGGPEYEQYF. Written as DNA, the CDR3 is TGTGCCAGCAGCTTAGGGGCGGGAGGGCCTGAATACGAGCAGTACTTC.

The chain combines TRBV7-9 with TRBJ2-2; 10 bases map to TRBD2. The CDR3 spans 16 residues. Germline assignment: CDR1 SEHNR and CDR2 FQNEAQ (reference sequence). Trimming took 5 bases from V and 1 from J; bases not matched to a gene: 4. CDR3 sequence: CASSAGLAVNTGELFF. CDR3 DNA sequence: TGTGCCAGCAGCGCAGGACTAGCGGTGAACACCGGGGAGCTGTTTTTT.

The CDR3 bases are TGTGCCAGCAGCCCCCGGGAAGGGTCCTACGAGCAGTACTTC. It is translated as CASSPREGSYEQYF. The gene calls are TRBV7-9 and TRBJ2-7; D perhaps matches TRBD2 (5 bases). V lost 5 bases and J lost 1, with 12 bases in between. Germline CDR1 and CDR2: SEHNR and FQNEAQ (reference sequence). The CDR3 length is 14 residues.

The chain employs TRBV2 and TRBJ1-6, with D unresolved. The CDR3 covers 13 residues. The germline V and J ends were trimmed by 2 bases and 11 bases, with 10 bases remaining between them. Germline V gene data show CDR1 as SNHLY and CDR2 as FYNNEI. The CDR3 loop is CASSERGQTPLHF. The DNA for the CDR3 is TGTGCCAGCAGTGAACGGGGTCAGACACCCCTCCACTTT.

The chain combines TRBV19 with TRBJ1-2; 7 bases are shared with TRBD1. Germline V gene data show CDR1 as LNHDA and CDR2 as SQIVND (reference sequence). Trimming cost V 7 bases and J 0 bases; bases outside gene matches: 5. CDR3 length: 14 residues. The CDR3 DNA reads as TGTGCCAGTAATTGGGACAGCACTAACTATGGCTACACCTTC. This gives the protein CASNWDSTNYGYTF.

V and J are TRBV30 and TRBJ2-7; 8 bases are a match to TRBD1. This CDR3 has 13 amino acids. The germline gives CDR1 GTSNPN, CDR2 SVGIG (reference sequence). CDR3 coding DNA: TGTGCTTACGCAGGGGGCTCTTGGTACGAGCAGTACTTC. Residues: CAYAGGSWYEQYF.

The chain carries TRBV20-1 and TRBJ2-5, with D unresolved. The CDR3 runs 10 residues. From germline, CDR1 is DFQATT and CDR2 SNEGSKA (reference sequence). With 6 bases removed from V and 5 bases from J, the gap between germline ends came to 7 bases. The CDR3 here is CSATSETQYF. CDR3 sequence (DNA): TGCAGTGCAACAAGTGAGACCCAGTACTTC.